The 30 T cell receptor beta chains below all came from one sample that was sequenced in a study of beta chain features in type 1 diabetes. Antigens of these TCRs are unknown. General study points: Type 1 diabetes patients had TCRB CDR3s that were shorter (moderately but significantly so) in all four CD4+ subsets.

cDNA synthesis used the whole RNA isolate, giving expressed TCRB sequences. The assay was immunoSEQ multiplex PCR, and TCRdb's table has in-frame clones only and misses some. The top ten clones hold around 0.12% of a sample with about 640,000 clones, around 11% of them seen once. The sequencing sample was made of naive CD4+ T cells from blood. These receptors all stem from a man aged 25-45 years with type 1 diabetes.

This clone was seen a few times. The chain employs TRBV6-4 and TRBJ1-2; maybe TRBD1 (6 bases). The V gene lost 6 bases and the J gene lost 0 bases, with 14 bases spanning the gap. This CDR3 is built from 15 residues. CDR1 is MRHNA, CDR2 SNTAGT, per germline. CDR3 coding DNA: TGTGCCAGCAGCTCCAGACAGGAGACTAACTATGGCTACACCTTC. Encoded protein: CASSSRQETNYGYTF.

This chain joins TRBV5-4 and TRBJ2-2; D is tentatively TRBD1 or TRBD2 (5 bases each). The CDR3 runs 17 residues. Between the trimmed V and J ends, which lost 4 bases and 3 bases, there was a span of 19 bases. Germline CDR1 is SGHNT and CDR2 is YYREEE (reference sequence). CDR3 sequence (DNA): TGTGCCAGCAGCCCTCCGTGGGGGACGGCCGACACCGGGGAGCTGTTTTTT. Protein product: CASSPPWGTADTGELFF.

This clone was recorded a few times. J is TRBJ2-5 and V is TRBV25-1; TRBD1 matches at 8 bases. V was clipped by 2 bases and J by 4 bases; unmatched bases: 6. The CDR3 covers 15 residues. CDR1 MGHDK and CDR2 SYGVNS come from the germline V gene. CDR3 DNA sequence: TGTGCCAGCAGTGAAAAAATAGGACAGGGAGAGACCCAGTACTTC. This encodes CASSEKIGQGETQYF.

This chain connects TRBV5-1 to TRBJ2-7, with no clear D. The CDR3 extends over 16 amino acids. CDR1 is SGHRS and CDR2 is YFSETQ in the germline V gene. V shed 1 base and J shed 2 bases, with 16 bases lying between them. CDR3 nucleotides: TGCGCCAGCAGCTTGTTATTTGGGCAGAAGCCCTACGAGCAGTACTTC. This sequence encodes CASSLLFGQKPYEQYF.

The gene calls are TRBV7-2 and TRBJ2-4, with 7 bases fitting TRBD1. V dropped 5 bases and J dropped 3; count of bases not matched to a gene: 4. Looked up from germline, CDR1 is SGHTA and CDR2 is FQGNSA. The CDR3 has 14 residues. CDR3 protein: CASSRQGDKNIQYF. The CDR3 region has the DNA TGTGCCAGCAGCCGACAGGGTGACAAAAACATTCAGTACTTC.

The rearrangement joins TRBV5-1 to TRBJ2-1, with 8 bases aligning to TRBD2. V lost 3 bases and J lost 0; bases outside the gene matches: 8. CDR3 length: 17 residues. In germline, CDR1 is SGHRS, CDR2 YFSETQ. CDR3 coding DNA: TGCGCCAGCAGCTCCGGGATAGCGGGGAGCTCCTACAATGAGCAGTTCTTC. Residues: CASSSGIAGSSYNEQFF.

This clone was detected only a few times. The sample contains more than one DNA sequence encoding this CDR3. The CDR3 nucleotides are TGTGCCAGCGGGACAGGGGATCAGCCCCAGCATTTT. Translation: CASGTGDQPQHF. The V and J genes are TRBV9 and TRBJ1-5; TRBD1 aligns across 10 bases. This CDR3 comprises 12 residues. From germline, CDR1 is SGDLS and CDR2 YYNGEE. Trimming took 7 bases from V and 5 from J; bases not matched to a gene: 0.

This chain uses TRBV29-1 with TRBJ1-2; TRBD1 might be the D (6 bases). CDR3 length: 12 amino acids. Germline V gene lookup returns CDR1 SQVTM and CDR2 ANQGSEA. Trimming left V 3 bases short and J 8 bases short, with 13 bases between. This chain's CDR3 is CSVDSQGIGYTF. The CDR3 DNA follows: TGCAGCGTTGATTCGCAGGGGATCGGCTACACCTTC.

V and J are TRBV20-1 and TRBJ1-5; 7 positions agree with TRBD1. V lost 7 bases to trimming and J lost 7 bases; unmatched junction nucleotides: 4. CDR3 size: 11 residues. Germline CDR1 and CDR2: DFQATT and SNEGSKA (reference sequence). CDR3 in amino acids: CSVAGGQPQHF. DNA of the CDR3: TGCAGTGTTGCAGGGGGACAGCCCCAGCATTTT.

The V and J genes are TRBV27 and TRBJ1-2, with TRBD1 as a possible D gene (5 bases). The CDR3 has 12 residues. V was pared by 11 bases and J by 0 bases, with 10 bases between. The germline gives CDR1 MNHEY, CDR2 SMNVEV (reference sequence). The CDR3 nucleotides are TGTGCCGCGGGCAGGGCTAACTATGGCTACACCTTC. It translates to CAAGRANYGYTF.

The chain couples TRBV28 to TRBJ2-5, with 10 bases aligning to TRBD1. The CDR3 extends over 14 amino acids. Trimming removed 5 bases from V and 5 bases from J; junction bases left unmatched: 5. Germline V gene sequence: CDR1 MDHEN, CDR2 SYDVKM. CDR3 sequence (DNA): TGTGCCAGCAGTCACGACAGGGGGCGGGAGACCCAGTACTTC. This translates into CASSHDRGRETQYF.

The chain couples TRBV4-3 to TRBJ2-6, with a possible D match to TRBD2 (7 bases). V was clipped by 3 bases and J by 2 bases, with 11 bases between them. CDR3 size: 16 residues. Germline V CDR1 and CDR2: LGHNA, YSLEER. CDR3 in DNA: TGCGCCAGCAGCCAGACCGGGGGGCCTGGGGCCAACGTCCTGACTTTC. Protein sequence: CASSQTGGPGANVLTF.

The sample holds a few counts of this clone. This CDR3 reads CASSQDGQANYGYTF. The CDR3 region has the DNA TGCGCCAGCAGCCAAGATGGGCAGGCCAACTATGGCTACACCTTC. The chain carries TRBV4-3 and TRBJ1-2; D not certain. This CDR3 is 15 amino acids long. V lost 0 bases to trimming and J lost 2 bases, with 10 bases between them. Germline V gene data show CDR1 as LGHNA and CDR2 as YSLEER.

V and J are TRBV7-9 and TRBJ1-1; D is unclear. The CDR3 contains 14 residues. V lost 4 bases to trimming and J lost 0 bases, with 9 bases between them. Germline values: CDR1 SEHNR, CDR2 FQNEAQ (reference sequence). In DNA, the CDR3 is TGTGCCAGCAGCTCAATCGAGTTGAACACTGAAGCTTTCTTT. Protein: CASSSIELNTEAFF. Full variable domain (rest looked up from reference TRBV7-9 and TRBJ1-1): DTGVSQNPRHKITKRGQNVTFRCDPISEHNRLYWYRQTLGQGPEFLTYFQNEAQLEKSRLLSDRFSAERPKGSFSTLEIQRTEQGDSAMYLCASSSIELNTEAFFGQGTRLTVV.

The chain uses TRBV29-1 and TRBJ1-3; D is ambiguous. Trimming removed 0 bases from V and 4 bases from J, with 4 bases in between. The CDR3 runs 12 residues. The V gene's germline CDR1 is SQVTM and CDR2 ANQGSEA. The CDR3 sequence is CSVEELGNTIYF. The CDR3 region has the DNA TGCAGCGTTGAAGAATTAGGAAACACCATATATTTT.

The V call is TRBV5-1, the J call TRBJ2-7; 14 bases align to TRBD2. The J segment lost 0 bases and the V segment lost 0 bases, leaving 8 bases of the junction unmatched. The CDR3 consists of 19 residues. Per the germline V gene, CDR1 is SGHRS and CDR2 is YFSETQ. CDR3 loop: CASSLAGTSGGLSSYEQYF. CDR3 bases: TGCGCCAGCAGCTTGGCCGGGACTAGCGGGGGCCTGAGCTCCTACGAGCAGTACTTC.

In DNA, the CDR3 is TGTGCCAGTAGAGTGGGGAATGAGCAGTTCTTC. Translation gives CASRVGNEQFF. The chain combines TRBV19 with TRBJ2-1; D not resolved. V was pared by 6 bases and J by 7 bases, with 7 bases between. The CDR3 covers 11 residues. CDR1 and CDR2 from the germline V gene are LNHDA and SQIVND (reference sequence). Looking up the rest from reference TRBV19 and TRBJ2-1 gives the full variable domain: DGGITQSPKYLFRKEGQNVTLSCEQNLNHDAMYWYRQDPGQGLRLIYYSQIVNDFQKGDIAEGYSVSREKKESFPLTVTSAQKNPTAFYLCASRVGNEQFFGPGTRLTVL.

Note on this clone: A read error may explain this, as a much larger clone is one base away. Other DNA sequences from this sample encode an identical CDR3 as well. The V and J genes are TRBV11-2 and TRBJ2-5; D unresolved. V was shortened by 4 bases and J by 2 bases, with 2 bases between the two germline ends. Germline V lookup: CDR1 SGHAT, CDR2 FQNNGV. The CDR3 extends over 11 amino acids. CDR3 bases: TGTGCCAGCAGCTCTCAAGAGACCCAGTACTTC. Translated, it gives CASSSQETQYF.

This CDR3 is CAWSVGRTRGSGLYEQYF. The CDR3 region has the DNA TGTGCCTGGAGTGTAGGGAGGACCAGGGGTAGCGGCCTCTACGAGCAGTACTTC. The rearrangement joins TRBV30 to TRBJ2-7; tentatively, D is TRBD1 or TRBD2 (6 bases each). The germline V gene has CDR1 GTSNPN and CDR2 SVGIG (reference sequence). V gave up 0 bases and J gave up 3 bases, with 24 bases separating them. CDR3 length equals 18 residues. The full variable domain, with the rest looked up from reference TRBV30 and TRBJ2-7, is SQTIHQWPATLVQPVGSPLSLECTVEGTSNPNLYWYRQAAGRGLQLLFYSVGIGQISSEVPQNLSASRPQDRQFILSSKKLLLSDSGFYLCAWSVGRTRGSGLYEQYFGPGTRLTVT.

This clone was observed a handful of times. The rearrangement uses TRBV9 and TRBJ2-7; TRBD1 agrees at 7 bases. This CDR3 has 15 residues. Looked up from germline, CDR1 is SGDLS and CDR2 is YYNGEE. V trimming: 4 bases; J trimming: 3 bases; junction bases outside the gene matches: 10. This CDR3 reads CASSPSGTEHYEQYF. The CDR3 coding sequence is TGTGCCAGCAGCCCGTCCGGGACAGAGCACTACGAGCAGTACTTC. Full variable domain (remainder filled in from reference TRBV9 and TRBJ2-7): DSGVTQTPKHLITATGQRVTLRCSPRSGDLSVYWYQQSLDQGLQFLIQYYNGEERAKGNILERFSAQQFPDLHSELNLSSLELGDSALYFCASSPSGTEHYEQYFGPGTRLTVT.

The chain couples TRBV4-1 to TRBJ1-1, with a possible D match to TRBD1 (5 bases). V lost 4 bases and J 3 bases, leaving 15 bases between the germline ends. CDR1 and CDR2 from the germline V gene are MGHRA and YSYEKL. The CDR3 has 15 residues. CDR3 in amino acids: CASSPGWAGDTEAFF. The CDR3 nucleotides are TGCGCCAGCAGCCCAGGGTGGGCCGGGGACACTGAAGCTTTCTTT.

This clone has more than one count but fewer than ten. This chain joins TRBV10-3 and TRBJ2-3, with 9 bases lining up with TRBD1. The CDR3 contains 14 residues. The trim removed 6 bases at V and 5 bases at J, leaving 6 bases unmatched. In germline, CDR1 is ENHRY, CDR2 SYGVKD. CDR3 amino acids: CAIRIQGAEDTQYF. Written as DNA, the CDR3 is TGTGCCATCAGGATACAGGGGGCTGAAGATACGCAGTATTTT.

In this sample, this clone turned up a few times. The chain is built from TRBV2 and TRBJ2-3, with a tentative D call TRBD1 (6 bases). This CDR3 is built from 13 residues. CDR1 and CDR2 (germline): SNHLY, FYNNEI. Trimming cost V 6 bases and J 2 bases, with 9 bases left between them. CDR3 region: CASSQGPTDTQYF. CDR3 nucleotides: TGTGCCAGCAGCCAGGGGCCCACAGATACGCAGTATTTT. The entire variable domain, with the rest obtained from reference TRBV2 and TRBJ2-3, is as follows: EPEVTQTPSHQVTQMGQEVILRCVPISNHLYFYWYRQILGQKVEFLVSFYNNEISEKSEIFDDQFSVERPDGSNFTLKIRSTKLEDSAMYFCASSQGPTDTQYFGPGTRLTVL.

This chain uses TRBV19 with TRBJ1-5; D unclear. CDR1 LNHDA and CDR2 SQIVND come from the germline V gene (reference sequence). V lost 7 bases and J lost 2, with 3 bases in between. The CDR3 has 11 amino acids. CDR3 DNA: TGTGCCAGTACGCGCAATCAGCCCCAGCATTTT. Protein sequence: CASTRNQPQHF.

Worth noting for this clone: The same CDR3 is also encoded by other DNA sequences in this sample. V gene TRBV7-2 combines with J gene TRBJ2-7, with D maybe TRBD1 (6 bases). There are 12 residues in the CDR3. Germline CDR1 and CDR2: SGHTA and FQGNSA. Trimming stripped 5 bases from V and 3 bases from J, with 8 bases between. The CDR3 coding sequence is TGTGCCAGCAGCCTACAGGGCTACGAGCAGTACTTC. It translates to CASSLQGYEQYF.

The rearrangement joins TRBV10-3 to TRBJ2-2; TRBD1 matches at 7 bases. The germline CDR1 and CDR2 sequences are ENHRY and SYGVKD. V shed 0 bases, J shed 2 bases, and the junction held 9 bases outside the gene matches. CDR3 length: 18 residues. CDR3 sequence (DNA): TGTGCCATCAGTGAGTCGTCTTTTGGGACAGCAAACACCGGGGAGCTGTTTTTT. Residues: CAISESSFGTANTGELFF.

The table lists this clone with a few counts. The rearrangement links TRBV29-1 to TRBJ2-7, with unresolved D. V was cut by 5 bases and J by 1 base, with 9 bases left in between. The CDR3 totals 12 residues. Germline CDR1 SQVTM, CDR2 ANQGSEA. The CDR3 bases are TGCAGCGTTTTAAGGCAGTCCTACGAGCAGTACTTC. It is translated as CSVLRQSYEQYF.

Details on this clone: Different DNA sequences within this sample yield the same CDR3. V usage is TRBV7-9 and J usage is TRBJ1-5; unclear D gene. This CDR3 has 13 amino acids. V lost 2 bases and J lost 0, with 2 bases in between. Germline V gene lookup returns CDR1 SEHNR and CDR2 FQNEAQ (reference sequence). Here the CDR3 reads CASSLNSNQPQHF. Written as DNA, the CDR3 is TGTGCCAGCAGCTTAAATAGCAATCAGCCCCAGCATTTT.

CDR3 nucleotides: TGTGCCAGCAGTCCCCCGGGACAGGCTAATGAAAAACTGTTTTTT. Its protein is CASSPPGQANEKLFF. The rearrangement joins TRBV6-6 to TRBJ1-4; 8 positions agree with TRBD1. J gave up 3 bases and V 5 bases, and 5 bases lay outside the gene matches. Germline V gene lookup returns CDR1 MNHNY and CDR2 SVGAGI (reference sequence). The CDR3 is made up of 15 amino acids.

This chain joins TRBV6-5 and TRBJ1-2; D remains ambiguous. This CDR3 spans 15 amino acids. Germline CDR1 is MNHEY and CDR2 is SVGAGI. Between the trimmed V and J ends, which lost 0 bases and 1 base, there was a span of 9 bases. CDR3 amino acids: CASSYSSQSNYGYTF. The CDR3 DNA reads TGTGCCAGCAGTTACTCGTCACAAAGTAACTATGGCTACACCTTC.